The source of this T cell receptor (beta chain) is a study of metastatic and nonmetastatic thyroid tumors. Findings and limits, study-wide: Within blood and tumor, benign nodules reportedly had significantly lower TCR beta diversity than malignant thyroid tumors did.

With MiXCR, TCRdb reprocessed the PCR reads. This table has some 7,800 clones, around 29% appearing once. Among the patients, none had received any treatment before thyroid surgery. The length of the CDR3 is 11 residues. Trimming took off 3 bases at V and 4 bases at J, with 3 bases between the two ends. Germline V gene data show CDR1 as SGHTA and CDR2 as FQGNSA. This clone showed up just a few times. What it binds is unknown. V is TRBV7-2 and J is TRBJ1-2; D gene unclear. This receptor was obtained from a female donor with papillary thyroid cancer or a benign thyroid nodule (not recorded which). Some clones in this sample may be carry-over from other donors' samples. The material sequenced was tumor tissue. CDR3 loop: CASSFFYGYTF. CDR3 DNA sequence: TGTGCCAGCAGCTTCTTCTATGGCTACACCTTC.